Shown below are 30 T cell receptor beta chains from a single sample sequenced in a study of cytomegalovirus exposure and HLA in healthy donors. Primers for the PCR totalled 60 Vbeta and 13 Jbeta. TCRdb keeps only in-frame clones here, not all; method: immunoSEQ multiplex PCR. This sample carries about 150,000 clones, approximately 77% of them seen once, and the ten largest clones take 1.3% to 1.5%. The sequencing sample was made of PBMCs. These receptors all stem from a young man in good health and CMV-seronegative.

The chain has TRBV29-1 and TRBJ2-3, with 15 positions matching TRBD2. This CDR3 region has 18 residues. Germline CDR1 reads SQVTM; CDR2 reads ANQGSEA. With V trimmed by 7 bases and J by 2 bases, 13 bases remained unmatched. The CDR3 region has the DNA TGCAGCGCAGTTGGGACTAGCGGGAGGAGCATGAACACAGATACGCAGTATTTT. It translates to CSAVGTSGRSMNTDTQYF.

The chain's CDR3 is CASSPSLGQGADTEAFF. The CDR3 coding sequence is TGTGCCAGCTCACCTTCCCTTGGACAGGGGGCCGATACTGAAGCTTTCTTT. The chain is built from TRBV18 and TRBJ1-1; 11 nucleotides match TRBD1. Germline CDR1 KGHSH, CDR2 LQKENI. The J segment lost 5 bases and the V segment lost 3 bases, leaving 11 bases of the junction unmatched. The CDR3 runs to 17 residues.

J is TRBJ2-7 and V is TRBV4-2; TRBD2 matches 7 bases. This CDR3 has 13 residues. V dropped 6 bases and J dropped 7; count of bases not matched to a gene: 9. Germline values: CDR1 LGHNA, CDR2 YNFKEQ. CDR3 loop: CASSTASGLEQYF. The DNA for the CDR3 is TGTGCCAGCAGTACGGCTAGCGGACTGGAGCAGTACTTC.

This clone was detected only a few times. CDR3 region: CASSLGTSGRRKGYEQYF. CDR3 nucleotide sequence: TGTGCCAGCAGCTTAGGGACTAGCGGGAGGAGAAAGGGATACGAGCAGTACTTC. V and J are TRBV11-2 and TRBJ2-7, with 14 bases matching TRBD2. CDR1 and CDR2 (germline): SGHAT, FQNNGV. The CDR3 runs to 18 residues. Unmatched junction bases numbered 9, after V lost 1 base and J lost 4 bases. Together with reference TRBV11-2 and TRBJ2-7, the CDR3 gives the full variable domain: EAGVAQSPRYKIIEKRQSVAFWCNPISGHATLYWYQQILGQGPKLLIQFQNNGVVDDSQLPKDRFSAERLKGVDSTLKIQPAKLEDSAVYLCASSLGTSGRRKGYEQYFGPGTRLTVT.

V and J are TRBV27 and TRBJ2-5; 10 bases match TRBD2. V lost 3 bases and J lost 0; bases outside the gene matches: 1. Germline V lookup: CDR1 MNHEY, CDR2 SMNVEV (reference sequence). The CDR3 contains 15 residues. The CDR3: CASSFSGGYQETQYF. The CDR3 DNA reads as TGTGCCAGCAGTTTTAGCGGGGGGTACCAAGAGACCCAGTACTTC.

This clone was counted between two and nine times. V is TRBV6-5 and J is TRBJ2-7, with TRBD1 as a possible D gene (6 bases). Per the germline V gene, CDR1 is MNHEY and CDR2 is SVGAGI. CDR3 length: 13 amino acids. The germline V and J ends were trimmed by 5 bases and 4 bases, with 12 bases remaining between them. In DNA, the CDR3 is TGTGCCAGCAGTACGGTAGGACAGTACGAGCAGTACTTC. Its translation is CASSTVGQYEQYF.

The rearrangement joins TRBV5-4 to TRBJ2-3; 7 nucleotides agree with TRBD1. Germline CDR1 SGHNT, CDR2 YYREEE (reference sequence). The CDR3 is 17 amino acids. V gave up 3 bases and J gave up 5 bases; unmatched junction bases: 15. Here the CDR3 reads CASSSMTAGTVKDTQYF. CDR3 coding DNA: TGTGCCAGCAGCTCCATGACAGCCGGGACAGTGAAAGATACGCAGTATTTT. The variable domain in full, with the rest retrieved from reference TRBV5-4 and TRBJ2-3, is ETGVTQSPTHLIKTRGQQVTLRCSSQSGHNTVSWYQQALGQGPQFIFQYYREEENGRGNFPPRFSGLQFPNYSSELNVNALELDDSALYLCASSSMTAGTVKDTQYFGPGTRLTVL.

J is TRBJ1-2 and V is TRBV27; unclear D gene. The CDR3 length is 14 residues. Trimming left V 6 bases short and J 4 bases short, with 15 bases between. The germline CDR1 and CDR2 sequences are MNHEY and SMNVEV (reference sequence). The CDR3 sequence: CASSTTRSGYGYTF. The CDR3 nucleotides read TGTGCCAGCAGCACCACTAGGTCGGGCTATGGCTACACCTTC.

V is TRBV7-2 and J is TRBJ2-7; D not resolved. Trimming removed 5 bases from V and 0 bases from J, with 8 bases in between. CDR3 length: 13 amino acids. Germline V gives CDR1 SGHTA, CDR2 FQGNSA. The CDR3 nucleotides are TGTGCCAGCAGCCTTAGTGGCTCCTACGAGCAGTACTTC. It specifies CASSLSGSYEQYF. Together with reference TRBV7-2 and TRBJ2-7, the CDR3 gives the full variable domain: GAGVSQSPSNKVTEKGKDVELRCDPISGHTALYWYRQSLGQGLEFLIYFQGNSAPDKSGLPSDRFSAERTGGSVSTLTIQRTQQEDSAVYLCASSLSGSYEQYFGPGTRLTVT.

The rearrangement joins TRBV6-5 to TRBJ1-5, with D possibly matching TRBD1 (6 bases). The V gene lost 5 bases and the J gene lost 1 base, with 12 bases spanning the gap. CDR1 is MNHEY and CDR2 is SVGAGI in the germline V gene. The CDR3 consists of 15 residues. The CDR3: CASSQGRWSNQPQHF. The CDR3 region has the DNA TGTGCCAGCAGTCAGGGGAGATGGAGCAATCAGCCCCAGCATTTT.

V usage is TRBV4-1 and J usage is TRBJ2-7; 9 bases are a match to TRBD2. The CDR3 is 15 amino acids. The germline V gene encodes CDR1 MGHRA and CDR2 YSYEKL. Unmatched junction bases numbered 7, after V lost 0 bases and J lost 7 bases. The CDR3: CASSQDGGRGWEQYF. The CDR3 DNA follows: TGCGCCAGCAGCCAAGATGGCGGGAGGGGGTGGGAGCAGTACTTC.

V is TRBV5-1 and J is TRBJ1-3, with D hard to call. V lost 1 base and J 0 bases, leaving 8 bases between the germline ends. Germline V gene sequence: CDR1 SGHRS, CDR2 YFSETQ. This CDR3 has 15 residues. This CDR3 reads CASSLLGTSGNTIYF. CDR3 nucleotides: TGCGCCAGCAGCTTGCTAGGAACCTCTGGAAACACCATATATTTT.

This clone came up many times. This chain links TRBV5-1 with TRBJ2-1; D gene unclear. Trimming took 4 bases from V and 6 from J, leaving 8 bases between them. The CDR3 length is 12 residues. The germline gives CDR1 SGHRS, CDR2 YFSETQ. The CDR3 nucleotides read TGCGCCAGCAGCCTAGACGGCAATGAGCAGTTCTTC. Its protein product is CASSLDGNEQFF.

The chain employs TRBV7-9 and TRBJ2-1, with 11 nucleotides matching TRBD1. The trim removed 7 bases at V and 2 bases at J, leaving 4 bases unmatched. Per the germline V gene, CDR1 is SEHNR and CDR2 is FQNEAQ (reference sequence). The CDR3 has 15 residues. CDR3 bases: TGTGCCAGCAACCAGGGACAGGGGGCCTACAATGAGCAGTTCTTC. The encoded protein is CASNQGQGAYNEQFF.

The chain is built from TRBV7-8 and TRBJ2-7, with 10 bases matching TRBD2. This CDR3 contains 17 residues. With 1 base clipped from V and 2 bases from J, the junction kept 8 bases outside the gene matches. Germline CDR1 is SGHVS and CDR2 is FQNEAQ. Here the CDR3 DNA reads TGTGCCAGCAGCTTAGTTTGGCTAGCGGGAGTAACCTACGAGCAGTACTTC. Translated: CASSLVWLAGVTYEQYF.

The CDR3 loop reads CASSMGQGANIQYF. The CDR3 DNA reads as TGTGCCAGCAGTATGGGACAGGGGGCCAACATTCAGTACTTC. J is TRBJ2-4 and V is TRBV25-1, with 12 bases aligning to TRBD1. The CDR3 is 14 amino acids. CDR1 MGHDK and CDR2 SYGVNS come from the germline V gene. The trim removed 5 bases at V and 7 bases at J, leaving 3 bases unmatched.

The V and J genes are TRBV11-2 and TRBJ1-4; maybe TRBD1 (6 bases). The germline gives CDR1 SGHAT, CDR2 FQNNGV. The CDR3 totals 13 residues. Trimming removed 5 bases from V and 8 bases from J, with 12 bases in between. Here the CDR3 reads CASSPGDEEKLFF. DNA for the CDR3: TGTGCCAGCAGCCCAGGGGATGAGGAAAAACTGTTTTTT.

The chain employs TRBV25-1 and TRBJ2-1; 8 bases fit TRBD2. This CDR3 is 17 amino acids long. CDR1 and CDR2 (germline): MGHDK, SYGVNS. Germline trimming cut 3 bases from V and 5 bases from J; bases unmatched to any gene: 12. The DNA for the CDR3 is TGTGCCAGCAGTGATTGGGGAGCGGGAGATGGGCACAATGAGCAGTTCTTC. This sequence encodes CASSDWGAGDGHNEQFF.

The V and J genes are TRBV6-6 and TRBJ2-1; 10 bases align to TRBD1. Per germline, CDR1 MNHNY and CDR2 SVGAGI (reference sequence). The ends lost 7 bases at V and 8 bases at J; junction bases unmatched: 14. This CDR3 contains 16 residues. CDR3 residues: CASNPTYRDRGHEQFF. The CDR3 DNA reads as TGTGCCAGCAACCCAACCTACCGGGACAGGGGACATGAGCAGTTCTTC.

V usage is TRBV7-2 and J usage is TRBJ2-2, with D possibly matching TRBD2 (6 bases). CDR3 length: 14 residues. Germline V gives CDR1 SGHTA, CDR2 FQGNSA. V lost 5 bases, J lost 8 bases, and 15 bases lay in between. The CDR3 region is CASSLPAGRGELFF. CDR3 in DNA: TGTGCCAGCAGCCTCCCGGCCGGGAGAGGGGAGCTGTTTTTT.

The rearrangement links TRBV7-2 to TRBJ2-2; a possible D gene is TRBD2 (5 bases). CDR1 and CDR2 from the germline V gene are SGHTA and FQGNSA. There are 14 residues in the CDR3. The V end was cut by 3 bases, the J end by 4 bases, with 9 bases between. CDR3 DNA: TGTGCCAGCAGCTTCTATCGGGGCACCGGGGAGCTGTTTTTT. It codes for CASSFYRGTGELFF.

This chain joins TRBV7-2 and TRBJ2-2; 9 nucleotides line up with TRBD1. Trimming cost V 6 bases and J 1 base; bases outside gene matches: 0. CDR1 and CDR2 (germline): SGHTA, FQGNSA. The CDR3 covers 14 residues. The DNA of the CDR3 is TGTGCCAGCAGGGGACAGGGGAACACCGGGGAGCTGTTTTTT. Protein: CASRGQGNTGELFF. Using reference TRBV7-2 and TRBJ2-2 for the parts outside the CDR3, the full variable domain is GAGVSQSPSNKVTEKGKDVELRCDPISGHTALYWYRQSLGQGLEFLIYFQGNSAPDKSGLPSDRFSAERTGGSVSTLTIQRTQQEDSAVYLCASRGQGNTGELFFGEGSRLTVL.

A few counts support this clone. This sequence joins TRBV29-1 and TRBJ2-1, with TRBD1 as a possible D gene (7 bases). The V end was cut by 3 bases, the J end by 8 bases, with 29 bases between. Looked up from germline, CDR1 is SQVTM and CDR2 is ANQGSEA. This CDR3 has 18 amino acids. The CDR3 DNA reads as TGCAGCGTTGAGCGTCCGACAGGGACTGGCGGGACGGGGGATGAGCAGTTCTTC. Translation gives CSVERPTGTGGTGDEQFF.

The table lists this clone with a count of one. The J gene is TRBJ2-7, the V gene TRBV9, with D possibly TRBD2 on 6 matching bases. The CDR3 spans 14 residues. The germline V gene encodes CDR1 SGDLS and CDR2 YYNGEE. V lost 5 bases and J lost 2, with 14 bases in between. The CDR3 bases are TGTGCCAGCAGGGGGGGAGGAGGACCCTACGAGCAGTACTTC. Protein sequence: CASRGGGGPYEQYF. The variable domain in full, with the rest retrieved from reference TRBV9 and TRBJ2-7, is DSGVTQTPKHLITATGQRVTLRCSPRSGDLSVYWYQQSLDQGLQFLIQYYNGEERAKGNILERFSAQQFPDLHSELNLSSLELGDSALYFCASRGGGGPYEQYFGPGTRLTVT.

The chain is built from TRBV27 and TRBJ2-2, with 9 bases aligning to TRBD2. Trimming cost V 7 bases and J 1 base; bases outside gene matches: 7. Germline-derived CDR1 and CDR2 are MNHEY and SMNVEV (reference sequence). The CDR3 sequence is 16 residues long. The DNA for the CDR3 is TGTGCCAGCACGTTAGCGGGAGTCGGGAACACCGGGGAGCTGTTTTTT. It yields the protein CASTLAGVGNTGELFF.

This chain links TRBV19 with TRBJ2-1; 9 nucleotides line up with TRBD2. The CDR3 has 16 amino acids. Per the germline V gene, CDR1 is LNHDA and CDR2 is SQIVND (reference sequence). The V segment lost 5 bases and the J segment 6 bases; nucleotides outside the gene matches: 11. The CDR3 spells CASSASSLAGFNEQFF. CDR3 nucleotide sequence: TGTGCCAGTAGTGCTTCGAGCCTAGCGGGATTCAATGAGCAGTTCTTC.

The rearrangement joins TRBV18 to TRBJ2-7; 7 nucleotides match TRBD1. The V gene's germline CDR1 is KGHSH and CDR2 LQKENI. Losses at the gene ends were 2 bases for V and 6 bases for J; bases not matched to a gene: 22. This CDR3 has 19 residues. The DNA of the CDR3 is TGTGCCAGCTCACCAATGGCCCCCGACAGGGTTCGGCCAACTGGCGAGCAGTACTTC. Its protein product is CASSPMAPDRVRPTGEQYF. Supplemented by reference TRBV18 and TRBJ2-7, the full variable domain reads NAGVMQNPRHLVRRRGQEARLRCSPMKGHSHVYWYRQLPEEGLKFMVYLQKENIIDESGMPKERFSAEFPKEGPSILRIQQVVRGDSAAYFCASSPMAPDRVRPTGEQYFGPGTRLTVT.

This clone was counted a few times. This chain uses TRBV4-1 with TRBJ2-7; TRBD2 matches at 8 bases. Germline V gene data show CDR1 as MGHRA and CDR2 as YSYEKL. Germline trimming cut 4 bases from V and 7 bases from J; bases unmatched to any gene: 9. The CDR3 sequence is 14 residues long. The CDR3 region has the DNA TGCGCCAGCAGCCTCCCGGGAGGGCCGGGGGAGCAGTACTTC. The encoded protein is CASSLPGGPGEQYF.

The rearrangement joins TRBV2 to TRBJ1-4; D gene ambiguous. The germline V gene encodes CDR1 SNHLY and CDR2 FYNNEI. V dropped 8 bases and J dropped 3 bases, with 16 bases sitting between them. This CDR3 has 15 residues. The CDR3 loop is CASLLQGGSNEKLFF. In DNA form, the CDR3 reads TGTGCCAGCCTTCTCCAAGGAGGATCTAATGAAAAACTGTTTTTT. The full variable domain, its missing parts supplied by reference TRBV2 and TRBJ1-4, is EPEVTQTPSHQVTQMGQEVILRCVPISNHLYFYWYRQILGQKVEFLVSFYNNEISEKSEIFDDQFSVERPDGSNFTLKIRSTKLEDSAMYFCASLLQGGSNEKLFFGSGTQLSVL.

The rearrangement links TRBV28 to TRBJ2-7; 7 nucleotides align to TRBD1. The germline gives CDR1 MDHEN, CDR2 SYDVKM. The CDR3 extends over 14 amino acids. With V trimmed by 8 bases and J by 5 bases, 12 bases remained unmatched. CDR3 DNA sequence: TGTGCCAGCCGGAGAGGGGGCGAATTCGACGAGCAGTACTTC. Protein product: CASRRGGEFDEQYF.